This is a list of T cell receptor beta chains from one sample in a study of T-cell reconstitution after alpha-beta-depleted transplantation in children. TCRdb analysed the PCR reads with MiXCR anew, one entry per CDR3 protein. The data hold almost 600,000 distinct CDR3 sequences, with 27% observed a single time. Source: PBMCs, taken before TCRalphabeta/CD19-depleted stem cell transplant. The receptors were gathered from a boy younger than two with Wiskott-Aldrich syndrome, due to receive a stem cell transplant. Both conserved end residues are part of each CDR3. The order of the fields is clone size, V gene, D gene, J gene, CDR3 DNA, CDR3 protein. The D gene is left open where the match is weak. The size of a clone is reported for some rows only, either as once, few or many, or as a class for expanded clones.

>-|TRBV5-1|-|TRBJ1-2
TGCGCCAGCAGCTTTGGAATCAGGAATTATCACTATGGCTACACCTTC
CASSFGIRNYHYGYTF
>-|TRBV5-1|TRBD1|TRBJ2-1
TGCGCCAGCAGCTTGGCCGGGACAGGGAGGTACAATGAGCAGTTCTTC
CASSLAGTGRYNEQFF
>-|TRBV20-1|-|TRBJ2-1
TGCAGTGCTAGAGATACGGGGCGGGTCTCCTACAATGAGCAGTTCTTC
CSARDTGRVSYNEQFF
>few|TRBV5-1|-|TRBJ2-7
TGCGCCAGCAGCTTGGTCGGGGCCGTCAACTACGAGCAGTACTTC
CASSLVGAVNYEQYF
>few|TRBV5-1|TRBD2|TRBJ2-1
TGCGCCAGCAGCTTGGTAGCGGGAGCCCCCAATGAGCAGTTCTTC
CASSLVAGAPNEQFF
>-|TRBV12-3/TRBV12-4|TRBD2|TRBJ2-3
TGTGCCAGCAGTTTAGAGGCGGGGGCAGATACGCAGTATTTT
CASSLEAGADTQYF
>-|TRBV20-1|TRBD2|TRBJ2-1
TGCAGTGCTAGCGGAGCGGGAGGTAACAATGAGCAGTTCTTC
CSASGAGGNNEQFF
>-|TRBV11-2|-|TRBJ2-5
TGTGCCAGCAGCTTAGTCCGGGAGTGGGGATCAGAGACCCAGTACTTC
CASSLVREWGSETQYF
>few|TRBV20-1|-|TRBJ2-7
TGCAGTGCTCTCTCGGATGACGCTAGCTCCTACGAGCAGTACTTC
CSALSDDASSYEQYF
>-|TRBV5-6|TRBD2|TRBJ2-7
TGTGCCAGCAGCCCGATGCCGGGAGGGCCGGACGAGCAGTACTTC
CASSPMPGGPDEQYF
>-|TRBV5-1|TRBD1|TRBJ2-3
TGCGCCAGCAGCCGACAGGGGGGAACAGATACGCAGTATTTT
CASSRQGGTDTQYF
>-|TRBV20-1|-|TRBJ1-4
TGCAGTGCGCAACTTGGAGGTGAAAAACTGTTTTTT
CSAQLGGEKLFF
>-|TRBV5-1|-|TRBJ1-1
TGCGCCAGCAGCGGGGAAATGAGAGCTTTCTTT
CASSGEMRAFF
>few|TRBV20-1|-|TRBJ2-3
TGCAGTGCTCGATACTCACAGGGAACTTCAGATACGCAGTATTTT
CSARYSQGTSDTQYF
>few|TRBV5-1|-|TRBJ2-2
TGCGCCAGTGCCGGAAGCGGGCTTAACACCGGGGAGCTGTTTTTT
CASAGSGLNTGELFF
>-|TRBV10-3|TRBD1|TRBJ1-1
TGTGCCATCAGGGAACAGGGGACGAACACTGAAGCTTTCTTT
CAIREQGTNTEAFF
>-|TRBV2|-|TRBJ1-1
TGTGCCAGCAAAAAAGGAGGGGGGAACACTGAAGCTTTCTTT
CASKKGGGNTEAFF
>-|TRBV20-1|-|TRBJ2-1
TGCAGTGCGACTGACCCCGATGAGCAGTTCTTC
CSATDPDEQFF
>-|TRBV5-1|TRBD2|TRBJ2-1
TGCGCCAGCAGCGCCACTAGCGGGAGTGTGTATAGGCAGTTCTTC
CASSATSGSVYRQFF
>-|TRBV12-3/TRBV12-4|-|TRBJ1-5
TGTGCCAGCAGTCCCCGTGTCCAGCCCCAGCATTTT
CASSPRVQPQHF
>-|TRBV11-2|TRBD2|TRBJ2-3
TGTGCCAGCAGCCTCCCCAATGGGTCTAGCGGGCTCACAGATACGCAGTATTTT
CASSLPNGSSGLTDTQYF
>-|TRBV6-1|-|TRBJ1-5
TGTGCCAGCAGTGAAAGGTTAGGGGAGGGCCATCAGCCCCAGCATTTT
CASSERLGEGHQPQHF
>-|TRBV6-5|-|TRBJ1-1
TGTGCCAGCAGTTACGCGGGTTTTAACACTGAAGCTTTCTTT
CASSYAGFNTEAFF
>-|TRBV18|-|TRBJ2-5
TGTGCCAGCTCACCCCCCGGCAGCCTGGGTCAGACCCAGTACTTC
CASSPPGSLGQTQYF
>-|TRBV7-2|-|TRBJ2-7
TGTGCCAGCAGCTTAGTCCCCGTCGGCAGTACTAGCTACGAGCAGTACTTC
CASSLVPVGSTSYEQYF
>once|TRBV20-1|TRBD1|TRBJ2-7
TGCAGTGCTAGTAGGGGGCTGGCGTACGAGCAGTACTTC
CSASRGLAYEQYF
>-|TRBV25-1|-|TRBJ2-4
TGTGCCAGCAGTGAACGGGGAGCCAAAAACATTCAGTACTTC
CASSERGAKNIQYF
>-|TRBV2|-|TRBJ2-3
TGTGCCAGTCTGGCGGAAAGCACAGATACGCAGTATTTT
CASLAESTDTQYF